This TCR beta chain was obtained from a study of vaccination and CD4 T cells after COVID-19. This CDR3 spans 13 amino acids. V gave up 5 bases and J gave up 2 bases, with 7 bases separating them. Germline CDR1 and CDR2: MNHEY and SMNVEV (reference sequence). Treatment given: 10-day PBMC culture with coronavirus spike peptide pools or control peptides (ViraFEST assay). With regard to this clonotype: As yet, its antigen is unknown.

Scientists ran DNA taken from cultured CD4+ T cells through the Oncomine TCR Beta short-read assay for sequencing. TCRdb recomputed calls from the PCR reads with MiXCR, one row per CDR3 protein. Found here are 8,500 to 14,000 distinct CDR3 sequences, 69% of them singletons; the top ten hold 9% to 12%. The chain uses TRBV27 and TRBJ1-5; the D is unclear. Sequencing used CD4+ T cells from blood, cultured in vitro. The clonotype was recovered from a human donor who had recovered from COVID-19. The CDR3 bases are TGTGCCAGCAGTAGGGCTGGCAATCAGCCCCAGCATTTT. Translation: CASSRAGNQPQHF.